This T cell receptor (beta chain) was retrieved from a study of T cell changes during pregnancy in multiple sclerosis. TCRdb's copy holds only in-frame clones and misses some; the assay was immunoSEQ multiplex PCR. This table holds fewer than 40,000 clones, roughly nine tenths found once. CDR3 size: 15 residues. V was pared by 4 bases and J by 3 bases, with 16 bases between. Germline V gene data show CDR1 as WNHNN and CDR2 as SYGVQD (reference sequence). V is TRBV10-1 and J is TRBJ2-7; tentatively, D is TRBD1 (6 bases). This receptor was taken from a female donor with multiple sclerosis, enrolled in a pregnancy study. Sample: CD8+ T cells from peripheral blood mononuclear cells, taken in the first trimester of pregnancy. CDR3 nucleotides: TGCGCCAGCAGTGTTGGGGGCCCATCCCGCTACGAGCAGTACTTC. Protein: CASSVGGPSRYEQYF.